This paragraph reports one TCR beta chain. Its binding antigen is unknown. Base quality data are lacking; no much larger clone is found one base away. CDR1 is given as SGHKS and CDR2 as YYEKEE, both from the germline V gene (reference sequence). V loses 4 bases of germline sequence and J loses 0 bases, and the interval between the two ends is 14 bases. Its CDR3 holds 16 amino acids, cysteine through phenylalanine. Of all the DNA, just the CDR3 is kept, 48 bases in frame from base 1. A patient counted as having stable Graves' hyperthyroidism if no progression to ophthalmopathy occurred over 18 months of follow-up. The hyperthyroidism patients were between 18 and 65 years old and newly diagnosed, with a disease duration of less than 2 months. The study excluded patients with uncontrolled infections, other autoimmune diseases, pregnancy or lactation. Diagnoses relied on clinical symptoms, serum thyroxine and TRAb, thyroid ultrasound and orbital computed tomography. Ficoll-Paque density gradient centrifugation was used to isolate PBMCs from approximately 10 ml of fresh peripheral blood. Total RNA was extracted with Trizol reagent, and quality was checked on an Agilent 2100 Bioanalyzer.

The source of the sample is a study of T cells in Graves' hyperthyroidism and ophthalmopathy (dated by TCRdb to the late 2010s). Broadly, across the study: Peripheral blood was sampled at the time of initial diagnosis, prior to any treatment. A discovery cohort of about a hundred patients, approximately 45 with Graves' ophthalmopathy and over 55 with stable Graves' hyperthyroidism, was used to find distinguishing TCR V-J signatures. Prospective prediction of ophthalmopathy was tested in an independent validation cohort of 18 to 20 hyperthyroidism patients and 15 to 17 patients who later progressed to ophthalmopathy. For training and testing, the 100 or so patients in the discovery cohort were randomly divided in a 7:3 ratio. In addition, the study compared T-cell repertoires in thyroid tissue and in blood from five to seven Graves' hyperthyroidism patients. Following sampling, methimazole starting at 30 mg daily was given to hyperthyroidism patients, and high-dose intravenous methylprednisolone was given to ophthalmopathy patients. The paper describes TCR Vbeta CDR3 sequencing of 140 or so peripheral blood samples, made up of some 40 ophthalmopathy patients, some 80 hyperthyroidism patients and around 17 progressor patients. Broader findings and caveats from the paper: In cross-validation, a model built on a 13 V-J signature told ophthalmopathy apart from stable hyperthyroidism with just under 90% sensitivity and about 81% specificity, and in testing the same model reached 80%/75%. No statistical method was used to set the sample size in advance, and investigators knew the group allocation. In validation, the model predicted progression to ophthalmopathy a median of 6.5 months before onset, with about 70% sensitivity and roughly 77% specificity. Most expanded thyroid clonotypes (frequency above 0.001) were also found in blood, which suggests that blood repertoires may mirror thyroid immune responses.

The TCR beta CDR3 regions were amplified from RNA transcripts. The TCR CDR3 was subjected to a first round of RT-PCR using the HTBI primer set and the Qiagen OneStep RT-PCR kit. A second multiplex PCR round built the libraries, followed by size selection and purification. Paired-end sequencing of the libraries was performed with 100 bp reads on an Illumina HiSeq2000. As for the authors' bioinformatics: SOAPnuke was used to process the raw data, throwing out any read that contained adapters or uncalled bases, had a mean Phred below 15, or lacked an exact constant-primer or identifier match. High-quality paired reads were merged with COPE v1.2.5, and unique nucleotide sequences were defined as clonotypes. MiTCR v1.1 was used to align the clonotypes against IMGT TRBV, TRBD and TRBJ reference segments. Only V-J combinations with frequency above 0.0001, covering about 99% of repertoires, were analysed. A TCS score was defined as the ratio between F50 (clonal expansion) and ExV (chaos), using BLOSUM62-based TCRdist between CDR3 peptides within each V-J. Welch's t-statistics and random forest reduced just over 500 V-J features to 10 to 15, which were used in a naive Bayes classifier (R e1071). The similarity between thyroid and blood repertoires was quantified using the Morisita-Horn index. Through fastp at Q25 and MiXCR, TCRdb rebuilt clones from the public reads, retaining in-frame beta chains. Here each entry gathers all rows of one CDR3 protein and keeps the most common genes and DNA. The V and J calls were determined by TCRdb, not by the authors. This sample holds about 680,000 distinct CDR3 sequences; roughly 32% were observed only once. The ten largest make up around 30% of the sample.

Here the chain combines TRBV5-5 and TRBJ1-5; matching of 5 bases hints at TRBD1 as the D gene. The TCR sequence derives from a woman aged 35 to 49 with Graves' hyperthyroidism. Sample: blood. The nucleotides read TGTGCCAGCAGCAGGGACCGAGAAAATAGCAATCAGCCCCAGCATTTT. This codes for CASSRDRENSNQPQHF.